Included here is one T cell receptor (beta chain) sequence, with context. Sequencing used immunoSEQ multiplex PCR; TCRdb keeps in-frame clones, though not all of them. The sample gives about 70,000 clones, about 90% of which show up once; roughly 1.5% is in the top ten. Trimming pared 2 bases from V and 9 bases from J, leaving 14 bases between. Per the germline V gene, CDR1 is SGHDN and CDR2 is FVKESK. The CDR3 covers 13 residues. The data were obtained in a study of T cell changes during pregnancy in multiple sclerosis. The rearrangement links TRBV14 to TRBJ2-7; the D is unclear. This material consisted of peripheral blood, taken in the third trimester of pregnancy. The sequence came from a female donor in good health, enrolled as a control in a pregnancy study. The CDR3 nucleotides read TGTGCCAGCAGCCAAAGGCCAGAGGCGGCGCAGTACTTC. Encoded protein: CASSQRPEAAQYF.